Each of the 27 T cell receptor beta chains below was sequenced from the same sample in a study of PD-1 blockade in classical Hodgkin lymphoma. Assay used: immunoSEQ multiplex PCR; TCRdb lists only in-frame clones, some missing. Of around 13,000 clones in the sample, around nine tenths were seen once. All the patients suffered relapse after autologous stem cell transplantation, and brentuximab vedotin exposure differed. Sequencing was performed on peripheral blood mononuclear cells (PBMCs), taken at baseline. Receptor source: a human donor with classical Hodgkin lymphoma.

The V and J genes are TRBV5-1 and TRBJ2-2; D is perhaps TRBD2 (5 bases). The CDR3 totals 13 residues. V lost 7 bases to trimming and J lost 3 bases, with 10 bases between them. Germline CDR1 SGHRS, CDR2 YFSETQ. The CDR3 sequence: CASYWRDTGELFF. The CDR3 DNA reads TGCGCCAGCTACTGGCGGGACACCGGGGAGCTGTTTTTT. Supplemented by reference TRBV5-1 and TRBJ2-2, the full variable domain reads KAGVTQTPRYLIKTRGQQVTLSCSPISGHRSVSWYQQTPGQGLQFLFEYFSETQRNKGNFPGRFSGRQFSNSRSEMNVSTLELGDSALYLCASYWRDTGELFFGEGSRLTVL.

Here the CDR3 reads CASSGTQGSGELFF. The CDR3 DNA sequence: TGCGCCAGCAGTGGAACACAGGGTTCCGGGGAGCTGTTTTTT. The V and J genes are TRBV10-1 and TRBJ2-2, with TRBD1 as a possible D gene (6 bases). From germline, CDR1 is WNHNN and CDR2 SYGVQD (reference sequence). V was cut by 4 bases and J by 6 bases, with 12 bases left in between. This CDR3 comprises 14 residues.

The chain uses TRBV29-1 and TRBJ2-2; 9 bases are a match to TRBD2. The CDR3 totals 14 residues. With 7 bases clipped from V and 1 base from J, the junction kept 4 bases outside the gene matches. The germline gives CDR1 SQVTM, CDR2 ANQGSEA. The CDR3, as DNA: TGCAGCGGGGGTAGCGGGGGGAACACCGGGGAGCTGTTTTTT. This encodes CSGGSGGNTGELFF.

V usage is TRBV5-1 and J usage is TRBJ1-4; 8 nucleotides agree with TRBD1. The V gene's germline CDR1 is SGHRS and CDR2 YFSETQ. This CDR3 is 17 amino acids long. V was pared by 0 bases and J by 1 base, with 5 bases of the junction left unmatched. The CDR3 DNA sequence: TGCGCCAGCAGCTTGGGGCAGGGGGCGTTAACTAATGAAAAACTGTTTTTT. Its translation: CASSLGQGALTNEKLFF. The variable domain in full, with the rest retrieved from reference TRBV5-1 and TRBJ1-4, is KAGVTQTPRYLIKTRGQQVTLSCSPISGHRSVSWYQQTPGQGLQFLFEYFSETQRNKGNFPGRFSGRQFSNSRSEMNVSTLELGDSALYLCASSLGQGALTNEKLFFGSGTQLSVL.

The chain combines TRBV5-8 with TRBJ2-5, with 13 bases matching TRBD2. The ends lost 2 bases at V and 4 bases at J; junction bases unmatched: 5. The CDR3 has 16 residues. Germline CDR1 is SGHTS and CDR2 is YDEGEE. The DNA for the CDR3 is TGTGCCAGCAGCTTTGGACTAGCGGGAGTCACAGAGACCCAGTACTTC. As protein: CASSFGLAGVTETQYF.

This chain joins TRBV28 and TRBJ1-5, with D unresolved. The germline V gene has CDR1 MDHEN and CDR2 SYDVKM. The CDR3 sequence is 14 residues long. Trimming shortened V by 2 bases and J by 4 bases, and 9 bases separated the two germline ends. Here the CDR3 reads CASSLHRRNQPQHF. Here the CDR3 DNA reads TGTGCCAGCAGTTTACATCGGAGAAATCAGCCCCAGCATTTT.

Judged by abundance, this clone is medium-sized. CDR3 nucleotides: TGTGCCAGCAGCTCCTCCGGGACATCTCCCTATGGCTACACCTTC. Translating it yields CASSSSGTSPYGYTF. This chain uses TRBV7-2 with TRBJ1-2; D is possibly TRBD1 (6 bases). This CDR3 has 15 amino acids. CDR1 is SGHTA, CDR2 FQGNSA, per germline. Trimming pared 4 bases from V and 4 bases from J, leaving 16 bases between. Full variable domain (remainder filled in from reference TRBV7-2 and TRBJ1-2): GAGVSQSPSNKVTEKGKDVELRCDPISGHTALYWYRQSLGQGLEFLIYFQGNSAPDKSGLPSDRFSAERTGGSVSTLTIQRTQQEDSAVYLCASSSSGTSPYGYTFGSGTRLTVV.

CDR3 nucleotide sequence: TGTGCCAGCAGCCCCCGCAGCCAAAAGGGGTACGAGCAGTACTTC. Translation: CASSPRSQKGYEQYF. The genes are TRBV5-4 and TRBJ2-7, with TRBD1 as a possible D gene (5 bases). Germline CDR1 and CDR2: SGHNT and YYREEE (reference sequence). This CDR3 spans 15 amino acids. The germline V and J ends were trimmed by 4 bases and 4 bases, with 18 bases remaining between them.

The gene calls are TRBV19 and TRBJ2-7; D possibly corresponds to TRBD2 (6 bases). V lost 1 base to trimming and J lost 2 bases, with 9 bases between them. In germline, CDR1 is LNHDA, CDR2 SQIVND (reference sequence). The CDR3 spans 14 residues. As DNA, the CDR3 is TGTGCCAGTAGTATAGGCGGGACGACCTACGAGCAGTACTTC. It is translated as CASSIGGTTYEQYF. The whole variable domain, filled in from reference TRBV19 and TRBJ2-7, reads DGGITQSPKYLFRKEGQNVTLSCEQNLNHDAMYWYRQDPGQGLRLIYYSQIVNDFQKGDIAEGYSVSREKKESFPLTVTSAQKNPTAFYLCASSIGGTTYEQYFGPGTRLTVT.

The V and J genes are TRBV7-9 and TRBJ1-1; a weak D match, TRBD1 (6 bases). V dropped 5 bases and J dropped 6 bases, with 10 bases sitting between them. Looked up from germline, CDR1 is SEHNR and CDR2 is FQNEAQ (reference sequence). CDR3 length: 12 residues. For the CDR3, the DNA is TGTGCCAGCAGCACCCAGGGGCCTGAAGCTTTCTTT. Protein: CASSTQGPEAFF.

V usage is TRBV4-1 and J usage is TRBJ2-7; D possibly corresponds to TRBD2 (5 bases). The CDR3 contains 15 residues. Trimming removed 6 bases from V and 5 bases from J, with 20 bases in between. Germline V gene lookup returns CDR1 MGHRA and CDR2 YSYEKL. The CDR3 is CASRLSSLGTNEQYF. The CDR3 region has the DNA TGCGCCAGCAGGTTATCTAGCTTGGGAACGAACGAGCAGTACTTC.

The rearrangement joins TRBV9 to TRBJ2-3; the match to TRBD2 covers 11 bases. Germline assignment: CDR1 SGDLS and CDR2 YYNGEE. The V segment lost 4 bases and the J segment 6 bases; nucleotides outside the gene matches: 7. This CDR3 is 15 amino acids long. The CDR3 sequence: CASSSLLAGGDTQYF. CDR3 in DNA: TGTGCCAGCAGCTCCCTCCTAGCGGGAGGCGATACGCAGTATTTT. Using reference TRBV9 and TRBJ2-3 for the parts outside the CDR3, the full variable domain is DSGVTQTPKHLITATGQRVTLRCSPRSGDLSVYWYQQSLDQGLQFLIQYYNGEERAKGNILERFSAQQFPDLHSELNLSSLELGDSALYFCASSSLLAGGDTQYFGPGTRLTVL.

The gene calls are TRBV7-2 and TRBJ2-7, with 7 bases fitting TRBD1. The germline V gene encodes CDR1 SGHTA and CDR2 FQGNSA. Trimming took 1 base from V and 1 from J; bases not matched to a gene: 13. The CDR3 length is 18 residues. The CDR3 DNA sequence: TGTGCCAGCAGCTTAGAGGGCGGCAGGGGGTGGGTTTCCTACGAGCAGTACTTC. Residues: CASSLEGGRGWVSYEQYF.

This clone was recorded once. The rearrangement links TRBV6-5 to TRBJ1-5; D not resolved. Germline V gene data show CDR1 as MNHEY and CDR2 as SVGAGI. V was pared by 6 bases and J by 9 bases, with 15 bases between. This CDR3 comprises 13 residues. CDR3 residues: CASSGEVYRPQHF. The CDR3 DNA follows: TGTGCCAGCAGCGGCGAGGTATATCGGCCCCAGCATTTT.

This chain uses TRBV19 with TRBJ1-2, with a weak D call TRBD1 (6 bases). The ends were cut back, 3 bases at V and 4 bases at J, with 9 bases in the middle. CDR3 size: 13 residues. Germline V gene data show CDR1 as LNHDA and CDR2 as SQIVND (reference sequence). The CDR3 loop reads CASSIEGVYGYTF. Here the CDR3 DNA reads TGTGCCAGTAGTATCGAGGGGGTCTATGGCTACACCTTC.

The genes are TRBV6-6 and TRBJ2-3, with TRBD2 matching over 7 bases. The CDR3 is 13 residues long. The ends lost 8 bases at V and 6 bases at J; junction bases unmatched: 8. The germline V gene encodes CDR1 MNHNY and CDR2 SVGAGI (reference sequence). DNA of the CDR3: TGTGCCAGCGGACCAGGGACTACCGATACGCAGTATTTT. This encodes CASGPGTTDTQYF.

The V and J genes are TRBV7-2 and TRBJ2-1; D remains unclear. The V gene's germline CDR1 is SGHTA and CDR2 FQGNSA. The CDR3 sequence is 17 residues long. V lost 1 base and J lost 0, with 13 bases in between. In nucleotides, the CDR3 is TGTGCCAGCAGCTTAGTAGGCAGAACGAGCTCCTACAATGAGCAGTTCTTC. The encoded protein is CASSLVGRTSSYNEQFF.

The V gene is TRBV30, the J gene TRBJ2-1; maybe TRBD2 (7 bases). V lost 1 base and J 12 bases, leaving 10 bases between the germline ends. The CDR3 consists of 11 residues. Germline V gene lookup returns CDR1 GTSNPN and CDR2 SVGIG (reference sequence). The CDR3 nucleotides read TGTGCCTGGAGTGAAGGGGGGGGGCAGTTCTTC. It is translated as CAWSEGGGQFF.

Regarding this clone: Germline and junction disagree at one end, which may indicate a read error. CDR3 bases: TGTGCCATCAGTGGAGGCCACCAAGGGACCCAGTACTTC. This sequence encodes CAISGGHQGTQYF. This chain connects TRBV10-3 to TRBJ2-5; D is unclear. The CDR3 consists of 13 residues. Per the germline V gene, CDR1 is ENHRY and CDR2 is SYGVKD.

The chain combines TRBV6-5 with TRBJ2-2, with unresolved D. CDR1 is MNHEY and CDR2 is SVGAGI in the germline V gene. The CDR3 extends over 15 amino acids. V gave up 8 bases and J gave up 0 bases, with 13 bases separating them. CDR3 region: CASSRMGSNTGELFF. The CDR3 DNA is TGTGCCAGCTCTAGGATGGGGTCGAACACCGGGGAGCTGTTTTTT.

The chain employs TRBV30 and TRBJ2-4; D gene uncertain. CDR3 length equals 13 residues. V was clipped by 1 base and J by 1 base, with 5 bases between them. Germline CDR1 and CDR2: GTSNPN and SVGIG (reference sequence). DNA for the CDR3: TGTGCCTGGAGTGCCCAGGCCAAAAACATTCAGTACTTC. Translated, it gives CAWSAQAKNIQYF.

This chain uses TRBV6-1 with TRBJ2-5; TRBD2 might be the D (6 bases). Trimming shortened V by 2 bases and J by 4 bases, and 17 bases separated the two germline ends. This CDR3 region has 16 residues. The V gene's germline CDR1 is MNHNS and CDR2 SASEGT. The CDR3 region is CASSESGGSNPETQYF. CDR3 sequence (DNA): TGTGCCAGCAGTGAATCTGGGGGGTCCAATCCAGAGACCCAGTACTTC.

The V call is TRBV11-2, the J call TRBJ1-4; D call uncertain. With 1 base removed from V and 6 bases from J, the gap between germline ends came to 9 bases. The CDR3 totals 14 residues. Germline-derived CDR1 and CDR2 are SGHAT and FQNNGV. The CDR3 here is CASSLGWLHEKLFF. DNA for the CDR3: TGTGCCAGCAGCTTAGGATGGCTGCATGAAAAACTGTTTTTT.

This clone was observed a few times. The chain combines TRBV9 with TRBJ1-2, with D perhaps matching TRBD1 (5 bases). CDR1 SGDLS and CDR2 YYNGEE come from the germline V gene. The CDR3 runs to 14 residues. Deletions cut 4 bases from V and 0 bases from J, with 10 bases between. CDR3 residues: CASSSQAANYGYTF. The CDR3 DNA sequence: TGTGCCAGCAGCTCACAGGCCGCTAACTATGGCTACACCTTC.

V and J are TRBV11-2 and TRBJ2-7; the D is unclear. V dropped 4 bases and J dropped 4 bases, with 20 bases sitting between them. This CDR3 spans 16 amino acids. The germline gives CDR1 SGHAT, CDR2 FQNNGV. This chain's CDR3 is CASSSLARHGLYEQYF. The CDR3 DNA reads TGTGCCAGCAGCTCATTGGCCCGACACGGTTTGTACGAGCAGTACTTC.

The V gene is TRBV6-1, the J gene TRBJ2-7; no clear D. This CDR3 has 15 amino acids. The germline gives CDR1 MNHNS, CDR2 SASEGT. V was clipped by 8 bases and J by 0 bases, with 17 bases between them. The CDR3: CASLRHELSSYEQYF. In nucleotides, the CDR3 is TGTGCCAGCCTTCGACACGAACTTAGCTCCTACGAGCAGTACTTC.

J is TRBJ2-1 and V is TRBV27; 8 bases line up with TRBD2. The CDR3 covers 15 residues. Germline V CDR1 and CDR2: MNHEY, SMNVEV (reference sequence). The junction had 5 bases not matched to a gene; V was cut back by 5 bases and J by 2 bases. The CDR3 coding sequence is TGTGCCAGCAGTATAAGCGGGAGCGCCTACAATGAGCAGTTCTTC. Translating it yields CASSISGSAYNEQFF.